A single sample is the source of the 30 T cell receptor beta chains below, sequenced in a study of cytomegalovirus exposure and HLA in healthy donors. Primers: 60 Vbeta forward and 13 Jbeta reverse. TCRdb's table, derived via immunoSEQ multiplex PCR, lists solely in-frame clones and lacks some. The data show 100,000 to 150,000 clones, approximately 71% seen once. Sequencing was done on a sample of PBMCs. Source of these receptors: a woman in her 50s in good health and CMV-seronegative.

This clone was picked up a small number of times. This chain links TRBV27 with TRBJ2-1; D is unresolved. Germline values: CDR1 MNHEY, CDR2 SMNVEV (reference sequence). Trimming removed 4 bases at V and 4 bases at J, with 5 bases between. CDR3 length equals 12 residues. In DNA form, the CDR3 reads TGTGCCAGCAGTTCTAGGTACAATGAGCAGTTCTTC. Amino acid sequence: CASSSRYNEQFF.

V and J are TRBV6-1 and TRBJ1-6; D might be TRBD1 (6 bases). Between the trimmed V and J ends, which lost 4 bases and 9 bases, there was a span of 22 bases. Germline CDR1 and CDR2: MNHNS and SASEGT. CDR3 size: 17 residues. CDR3 region: CASSAPRPQGKTSPLHF. CDR3 coding DNA: TGTGCCAGCAGTGCGCCGCGGCCACAGGGCAAGACTTCACCCCTCCACTTT.

In the case of this clone: Other DNA sequences from this sample encode an identical CDR3 as well. The chain recombines TRBV6-5 with TRBJ1-5; 8 bases line up with TRBD1. The V gene end was trimmed by 6 bases and the J gene end by 7 bases; junction bases not matched to a gene: 8. This CDR3 is 14 amino acids long. CDR1 is MNHEY and CDR2 is SVGAGI in the germline V gene. CDR3 coding DNA: TGTGCCAGCAGCAGGACAGGGCTCGGGCAGCCCCAGCATTTT. It encodes CASSRTGLGQPQHF.

The rearrangement joins TRBV7-2 to TRBJ2-1; 10 bases align to TRBD2. CDR1 and CDR2 from the germline V gene are SGHTA and FQGNSA. V lost 5 bases to trimming and J lost 2 bases; unmatched junction nucleotides: 3. The CDR3 has 15 amino acids. CDR3 nucleotide sequence: TGTGCCAGCAGCCCTGGACTAGCGGCCTACAATGAGCAGTTCTTC. It encodes CASSPGLAAYNEQFF.

This chain links TRBV20-1 with TRBJ1-2, with D hard to call. The ends were cut back, 4 bases at V and 7 bases at J, with 7 bases in the middle. This CDR3 is built from 10 residues. From germline, CDR1 is DFQATT and CDR2 SNEGSKA (reference sequence). The CDR3 reads CSAIGVGYTF. CDR3 DNA: TGCAGTGCTATCGGGGTTGGCTACACCTTC.

CDR3: CASSRTYLGEQFF. The CDR3 nucleotides read TGTGCCAGTAGTAGGACATACCTGGGGGAGCAGTTCTTC. The V gene is TRBV19, the J gene TRBJ2-1; possibly TRBD1 for D (5 bases). This CDR3 contains 13 residues. V was cut by 4 bases and J by 10 bases, with 14 bases left in between. Germline V gives CDR1 LNHDA, CDR2 SQIVND (reference sequence).

This clone was counted once. This rearrangement joins TRBV27 to TRBJ1-5; no reliable D call. V was pared by 5 bases and J by 2 bases, with 4 bases between. CDR3 length: 12 amino acids. Germline lookup yields CDR1 MNHEY and CDR2 SMNVEV (reference sequence). This chain's CDR3 is CASSTGNQPQHF. The CDR3, as DNA: TGTGCCAGCAGTACAGGCAATCAGCCCCAGCATTTT.

The genes are TRBV28 and TRBJ2-7; perhaps TRBD1 as D (5 bases). CDR3 length: 12 residues. The germline V and J ends were trimmed by 8 bases and 0 bases, with 8 bases remaining between them. Germline V gene lookup returns CDR1 MDHEN and CDR2 SYDVKM. CDR3 protein: CASRTTSYEQYF. CDR3 nucleotide sequence: TGTGCCAGCCGGACAACCTCCTACGAGCAGTACTTC.

Only a few counts were recorded for this clone. The chain combines TRBV30 with TRBJ1-5; D not certain. V was clipped by 3 bases and J by 7 bases, with 10 bases between them. The V gene's germline CDR1 is GTSNPN and CDR2 SVGIG (reference sequence). There are 12 residues in the CDR3. The CDR3 here is CAWSLSFQPQHF. CDR3 DNA: TGTGCCTGGAGCCTTAGTTTCCAGCCCCAGCATTTT.

J is TRBJ2-7 and V is TRBV13, with unresolved D. Trimming left V 0 bases short and J 7 bases short, with 13 bases between. The CDR3 extends over 14 amino acids. Germline CDR1 is PRHDT and CDR2 is FYEKMQ (reference sequence). The CDR3, as DNA: TGTGCCAGCAGCTTAGGCTATCTCGCTCGGGAGCAGTACTTC. It specifies CASSLGYLAREQYF.

Turning to this clone: One junction end disagrees with the germline gene, perhaps due to a read error. The chain joins TRBV7-9 to TRBJ1-1; D is possibly TRBD1 (5 bases). Germline-derived CDR1 and CDR2 are SEHNR and FQNEAQ (reference sequence). This CDR3 has 16 residues. This CDR3 is CSSSYLGGTENTEAFF. The CDR3 region has the DNA TGTTCCAGCAGTTATTTGGGGGGGACGGAGAACACTGAAGCTTTCTTT.

V is TRBV28 and J is TRBJ1-5; D is perhaps TRBD1 (5 bases). Looked up from germline, CDR1 is MDHEN and CDR2 is SYDVKM. The ends were cut back, 9 bases at V and 1 base at J, with 16 bases in the middle. There are 15 residues in the CDR3. The CDR3 bases are TGTGCCAGTGCCTTGGGGCAGCCCAGCAATCAGCCCCAGCATTTT. Translating gives CASALGQPSNQPQHF. Full variable domain (remainder filled in from reference TRBV28 and TRBJ1-5): DVKVTQSSRYLVKRTGEKVFLECVQDMDHENMFWYRQDPGLGLRLIYFSYDVKMKEKGDIPEGYSVSREKKERFSLILESASTNQTSMYLCASALGQPSNQPQHFGDGTRLSIL.

As regards this clone: At the DNA level, this CDR3 is encoded by other sequences in the same sample as well. DNA for the CDR3: TGTGCCTGGTCTAACCACCTAGCGGGAGGATATGAGCAGTTCTTC. Protein product: CAWSNHLAGGYEQFF. This chain uses TRBV30 with TRBJ2-1, with TRBD2 matching over 11 bases. With V trimmed by 5 bases and J by 8 bases, 11 bases remained unmatched. The CDR3 contains 15 residues. From germline, CDR1 is GTSNPN and CDR2 SVGIG (reference sequence).

This clone was detected only once. The chain carries TRBV28 and TRBJ2-7, with D possibly matching TRBD2 (6 bases). Germline V gene lookup returns CDR1 MDHEN and CDR2 SYDVKM. The CDR3 consists of 14 residues. Trimming left V 3 bases short and J 2 bases short, with 11 bases between. DNA for the CDR3: TGTGCCAGCAGTTTCCTCCGCGGGACCTACGAGCAGTACTTC. This gives the protein CASSFLRGTYEQYF.

The chain employs TRBV7-7 and TRBJ2-1; perhaps TRBD2 as D (7 bases). From germline, CDR1 is SSHAT and CDR2 FNYEAQ (reference sequence). V was trimmed by 4 bases and J by 5 bases, leaving 12 bases between them. The CDR3 extends over 14 amino acids. The CDR3 DNA reads TGTGCCAGCAGCTCACAGCGGGACAACAATGAGCAGTTCTTC. Its translation: CASSSQRDNNEQFF.

The chain couples TRBV27 to TRBJ2-5; 9 bases line up with TRBD1. The end of the DNA aligns better with TRBJ2-7, so the J call may be wrong. CDR1 and CDR2 from the germline V gene are MNHEY and SMNVEV (reference sequence). This CDR3 contains 14 residues. The CDR3 loop is CASSPGTGLYEQYF. For the CDR3, the DNA is TGTGCCAGCAGCCCCGGGACAGGGCTATACGAGCAGTACTTC.

The V call is TRBV6-6, the J call TRBJ2-1; D is possibly TRBD1 (5 bases). CDR3 size: 13 residues. Germline lookup yields CDR1 MNHNY and CDR2 SVGAGI (reference sequence). The V and J ends lost 8 bases and 4 bases respectively, with 12 bases between them. CDR3 DNA: TGTGCCAGCTTGGCAGGGTTTTACAATGAGCAGTTCTTC. Its translation: CASLAGFYNEQFF.

Comment on this clone: The same CDR3 is also encoded by other DNA sequences in this sample. V usage is TRBV7-9 and J usage is TRBJ2-1; D possibly corresponds to TRBD1 (6 bases). Germline V CDR1 and CDR2: SEHNR, FQNEAQ (reference sequence). Trimming shortened V by 5 bases and J by 6 bases, and 17 bases separated the two germline ends. The CDR3 contains 15 residues. The CDR3 loop is CASSPIMGQVNEQFF. Written as DNA, the CDR3 is TGTGCCAGCAGCCCAATTATGGGACAAGTCAATGAGCAGTTCTTC.

This chain links TRBV9 with TRBJ2-1, with 9 bases identical to TRBD2. This CDR3 contains 17 residues. V dropped 0 bases and J dropped 2; count of bases not matched to a gene: 6. Per the germline V gene, CDR1 is SGDLS and CDR2 is YYNGEE. Written as DNA, the CDR3 is TGTGCCAGCAGCGTAGGGGTAGCGGGAGCAACCTACAATGAGCAGTTCTTC. This translates into CASSVGVAGATYNEQFF.

V is TRBV14 and J is TRBJ2-3; 7 positions agree with TRBD1. The CDR3 is 17 amino acids. Germline V gene data show CDR1 as SGHDN and CDR2 as FVKESK. The V segment lost 0 bases and the J segment 1 base; nucleotides outside the gene matches: 7. The CDR3, as DNA: TGTGCCAGCAGCCAAGATTCTCCGGGGACAGGCACAGATACGCAGTATTTT. Protein product: CASSQDSPGTGTDTQYF.

This chain joins TRBV2 and TRBJ1-4; tentatively, D is TRBD1 (6 bases). Germline CDR1 is SNHLY and CDR2 is FYNNEI. CDR3 length: 14 amino acids. Trimming took 5 bases from V and 10 from J, leaving 17 bases between them. The CDR3 nucleotides read TGTGCCAGCAGTACCGGACAGCCGGCGGGAAAACTGTTTTTT. Amino acids: CASSTGQPAGKLFF.

This rearrangement joins TRBV5-8 to TRBJ1-3; D gene unclear. The CDR3 is made up of 16 amino acids. Germline V gene lookup returns CDR1 SGHTS and CDR2 YDEGEE. V was cut by 7 bases and J by 0 bases, with 17 bases left in between. Here the CDR3 reads CASLHIGLGSGNTIYF. CDR3 DNA sequence: TGTGCCAGCCTCCATATCGGACTGGGCTCTGGAAACACCATATATTTT.

This rearrangement joins TRBV11-2 to TRBJ2-1, with a tentative D call TRBD1 (5 bases). CDR3 length: 14 amino acids. V was trimmed by 5 bases and J by 8 bases, leaving 16 bases between them. Germline V CDR1 and CDR2: SGHAT, FQNNGV. The DNA of the CDR3 is TGTGCCAGCAGCAAGCAAGGGCTAGGGGATGAGCAGTTCTTC. This codes for CASSKQGLGDEQFF.

This clone occurred once. The rearrangement uses TRBV4-3 and TRBJ2-7; 11 bases are a match to TRBD1. V shed 5 bases and J 7 bases; nucleotides not matched to a gene: 10. Germline V gene sequence: CDR1 LGHNA, CDR2 YSLEER. CDR3 length equals 15 residues. CDR3 sequence reads: CASSTSRDRGKEQYF. In nucleotides, the CDR3 is TGCGCCAGCAGCACATCCCGGGACAGGGGGAAAGAGCAGTACTTC.

This chain connects TRBV25-1 to TRBJ2-3; 8 bases map to TRBD1. The trim removed 5 bases at V and 6 bases at J, leaving 7 bases unmatched. The CDR3 loop spans 14 amino acids. CDR1 is MGHDK and CDR2 is SYGVNS in the germline V gene. The CDR3 DNA reads as TGTGCCAGCAGTAAGACAGGGGTTCACGATACGCAGTATTTT. It specifies CASSKTGVHDTQYF.

The chain joins TRBV28 to TRBJ1-1; weak D call: TRBD1 (5 bases). V gave up 3 bases and J gave up 5 bases, with 16 bases separating them. Per germline, CDR1 MDHEN and CDR2 SYDVKM. The CDR3 is 15 residues long. CDR3 residues: CASSFPDKRKTEAFF. The CDR3 DNA is TGTGCCAGCAGTTTTCCGGACAAGAGAAAAACTGAAGCTTTCTTT.

The CDR3 here is CASLTRRGPGNSYNEQFF. CDR3 DNA: TGTGCCAGCCTTACCCGGAGGGGCCCAGGGAATTCCTACAATGAGCAGTTCTTC. V is TRBV28 and J is TRBJ2-1; possibly TRBD2 for D (6 bases). Deletions cut 8 bases from V and 1 base from J, with 24 bases between. From germline, CDR1 is MDHEN and CDR2 SYDVKM. This CDR3 has 18 residues.

V gene TRBV5-4 combines with J gene TRBJ2-1; D may be TRBD2 (5 bases). The CDR3 is 15 residues long. Looked up from germline, CDR1 is SGHNT and CDR2 is YYREEE (reference sequence). V gave up 0 bases and J gave up 3 bases, with 10 bases separating them. The CDR3, as DNA: TGTGCCAGCAGCTTGGACTTGGGAGTCTACAATGAGCAGTTCTTC. It yields the protein CASSLDLGVYNEQFF.

The genes are TRBV28 and TRBJ1-1, with 7 bases fitting TRBD1. V lost 3 bases and J lost 2; bases outside the gene matches: 3. CDR1 and CDR2 (germline): MDHEN, SYDVKM. This CDR3 spans 14 amino acids. The chain's CDR3 is CASSFQGGNTEAFF. The CDR3 DNA is TGTGCCAGCAGTTTCCAGGGGGGTAACACTGAAGCTTTCTTT.

The rearrangement uses TRBV19 and TRBJ1-2; D is possibly TRBD1 (5 bases). V lost 3 bases and J 7 bases, leaving 18 bases between the germline ends. The CDR3 runs 15 residues. CDR1 is LNHDA and CDR2 is SQIVND in the germline V gene (reference sequence). The CDR3 DNA reads TGTGCCAGTAGTATCTGGGGCTCGGAGATGGGTGGCTACACCTTC. Its protein product is CASSIWGSEMGGYTF. The whole variable domain, remainder taken from reference TRBV19 and TRBJ1-2, is DGGITQSPKYLFRKEGQNVTLSCEQNLNHDAMYWYRQDPGQGLRLIYYSQIVNDFQKGDIAEGYSVSREKKESFPLTVTSAQKNPTAFYLCASSIWGSEMGGYTFGSGTRLTVV.